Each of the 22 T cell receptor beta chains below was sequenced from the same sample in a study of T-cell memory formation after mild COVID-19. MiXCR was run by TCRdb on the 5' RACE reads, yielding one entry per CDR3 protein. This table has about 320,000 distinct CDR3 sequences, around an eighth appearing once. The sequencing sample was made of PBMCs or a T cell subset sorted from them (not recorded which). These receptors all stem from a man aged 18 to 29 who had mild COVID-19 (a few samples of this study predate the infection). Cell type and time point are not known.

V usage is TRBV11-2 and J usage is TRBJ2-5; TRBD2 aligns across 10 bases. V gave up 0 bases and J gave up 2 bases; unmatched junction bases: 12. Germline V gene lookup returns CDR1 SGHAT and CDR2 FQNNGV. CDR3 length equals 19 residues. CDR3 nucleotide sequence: TGTGCCAGCAGCTTAGATCAGCTAGCGGGGGACCCTTTACAAGAGACCCAGTACTTC. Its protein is CASSLDQLAGDPLQETQYF.

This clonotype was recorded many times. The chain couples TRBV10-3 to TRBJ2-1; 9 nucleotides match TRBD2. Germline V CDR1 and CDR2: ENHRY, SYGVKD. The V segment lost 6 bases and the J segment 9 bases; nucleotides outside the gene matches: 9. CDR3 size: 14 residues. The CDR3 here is CAISLRTSEGEQFF. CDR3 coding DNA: TGTGCCATCAGCCTTCGGACTAGCGAGGGTGAGCAGTTCTTC.

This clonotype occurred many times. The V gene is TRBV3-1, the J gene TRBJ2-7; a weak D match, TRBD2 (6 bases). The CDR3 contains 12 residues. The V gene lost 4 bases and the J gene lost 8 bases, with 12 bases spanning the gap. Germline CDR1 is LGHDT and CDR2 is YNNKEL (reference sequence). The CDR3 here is CASSPEAGKQYF. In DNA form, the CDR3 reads TGTGCCAGCAGCCCGGAGGCGGGGAAGCAGTACTTC.

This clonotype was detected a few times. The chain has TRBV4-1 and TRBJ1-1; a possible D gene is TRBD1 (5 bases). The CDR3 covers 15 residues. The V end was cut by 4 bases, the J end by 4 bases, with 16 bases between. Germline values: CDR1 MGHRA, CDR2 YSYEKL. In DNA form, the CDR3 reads TGCGCCAGCAGCCCGAAAGTTCTCGGGGCCACTGAAGCTTTCTTT. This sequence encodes CASSPKVLGATEAFF.

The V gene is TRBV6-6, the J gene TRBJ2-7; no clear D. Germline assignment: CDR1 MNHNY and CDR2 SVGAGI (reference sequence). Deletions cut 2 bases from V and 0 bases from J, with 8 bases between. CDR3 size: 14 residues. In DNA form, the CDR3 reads TGTGCCAGCAGTTACGGGGATTCCTCCTACGAGCAGTACGTC. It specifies CASSYGDSSYEQYV.

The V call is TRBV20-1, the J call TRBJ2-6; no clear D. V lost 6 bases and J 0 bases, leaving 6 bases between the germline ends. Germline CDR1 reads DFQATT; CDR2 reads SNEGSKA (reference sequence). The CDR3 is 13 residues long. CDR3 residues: CSATLSGANVLTF. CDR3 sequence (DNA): TGCAGTGCCACACTCTCTGGGGCCAACGTCCTGACTTTC.

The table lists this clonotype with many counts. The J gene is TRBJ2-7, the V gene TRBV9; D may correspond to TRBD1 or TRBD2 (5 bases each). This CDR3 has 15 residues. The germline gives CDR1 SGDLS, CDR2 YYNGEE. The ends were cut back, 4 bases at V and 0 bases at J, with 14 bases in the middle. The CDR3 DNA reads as TGTGCCAGCAGCCCCGGGGACGGATACTCCTACGAGCAGTACTTC. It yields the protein CASSPGDGYSYEQYF.

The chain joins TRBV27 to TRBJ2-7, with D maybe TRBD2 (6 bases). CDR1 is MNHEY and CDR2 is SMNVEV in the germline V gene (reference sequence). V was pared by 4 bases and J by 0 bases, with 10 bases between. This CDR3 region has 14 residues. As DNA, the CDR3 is TGTGCCAGCAGTTCGGACGGGAGCTCCTACGAGCAGTACTTC. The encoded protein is CASSSDGSSYEQYF.

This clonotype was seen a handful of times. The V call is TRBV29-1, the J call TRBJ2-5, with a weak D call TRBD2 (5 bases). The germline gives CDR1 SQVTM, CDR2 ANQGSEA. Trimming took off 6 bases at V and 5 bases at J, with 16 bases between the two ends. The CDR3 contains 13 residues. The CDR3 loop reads CSVTWRLGETQYF. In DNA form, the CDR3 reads TGCAGCGTCACCTGGAGGCTTGGGGAGACCCAGTACTTC.

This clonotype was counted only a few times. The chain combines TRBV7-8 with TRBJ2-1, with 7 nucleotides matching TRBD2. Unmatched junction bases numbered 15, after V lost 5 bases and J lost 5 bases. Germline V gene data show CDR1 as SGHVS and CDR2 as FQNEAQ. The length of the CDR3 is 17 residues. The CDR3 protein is CASSHPLRASGNNEQFF. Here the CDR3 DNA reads TGTGCCAGCAGCCACCCGCTTCGGGCTAGCGGAAACAATGAGCAGTTCTTC. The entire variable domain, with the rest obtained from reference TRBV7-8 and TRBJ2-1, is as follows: GAGVSQSPRYKVAKRGQDVALRCDPISGHVSLFWYQQALGQGPEFLTYFQNEAQLDKSGLPSDRFFAERPEGSVSTLKIQRTQQEDSAVYLCASSHPLRASGNNEQFFGPGTRLTVL.

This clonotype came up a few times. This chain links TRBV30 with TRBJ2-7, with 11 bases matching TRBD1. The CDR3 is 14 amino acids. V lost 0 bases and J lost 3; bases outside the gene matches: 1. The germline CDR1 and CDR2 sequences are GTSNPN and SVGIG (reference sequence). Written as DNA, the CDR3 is TGTGCCTGGAGTGTGGGACAGGGGGACTACGAGCAGTACTTC. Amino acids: CAWSVGQGDYEQYF.

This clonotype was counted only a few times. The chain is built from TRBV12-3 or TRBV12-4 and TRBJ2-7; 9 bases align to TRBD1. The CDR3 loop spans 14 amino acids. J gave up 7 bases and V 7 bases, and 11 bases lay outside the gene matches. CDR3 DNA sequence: TGTGCCAGCACCTGGGGGGACAGGGTTGGGGAGCAGTACTTC. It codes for CASTWGDRVGEQYF.

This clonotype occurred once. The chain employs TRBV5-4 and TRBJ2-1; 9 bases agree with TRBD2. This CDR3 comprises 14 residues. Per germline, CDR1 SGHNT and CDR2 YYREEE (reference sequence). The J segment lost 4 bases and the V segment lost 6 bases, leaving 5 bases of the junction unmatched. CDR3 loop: CASKASGTYNEQFF. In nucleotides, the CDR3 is TGTGCCAGCAAGGCTAGCGGGACTTACAATGAGCAGTTCTTC.

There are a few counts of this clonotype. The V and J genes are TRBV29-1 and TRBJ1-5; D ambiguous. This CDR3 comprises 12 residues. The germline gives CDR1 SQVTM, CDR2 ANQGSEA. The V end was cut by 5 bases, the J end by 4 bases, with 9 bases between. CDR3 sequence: CSVSGPNQPQHF. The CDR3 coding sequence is TGCAGCGTTTCGGGCCCAAATCAGCCCCAGCATTTT. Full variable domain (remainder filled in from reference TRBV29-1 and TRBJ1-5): SAVISQKPSRDICQRGTSLTIQCQVDSQVTMMFWYRQQPGQSLTLIATANQGSEATYESGFVIDKFPISRPNLTFSTLTVSNMSPEDSSIYLCSVSGPNQPQHFGDGTRLSIL.

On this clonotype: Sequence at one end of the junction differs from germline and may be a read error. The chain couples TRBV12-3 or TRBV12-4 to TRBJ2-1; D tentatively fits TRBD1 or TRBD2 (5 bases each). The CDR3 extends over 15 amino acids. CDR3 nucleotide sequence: TGTGCCAGCAGTTTAGCCCCGGGGCCCTACAATGAGCAGTTATTC. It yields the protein CASSLAPGPYNEQLF.

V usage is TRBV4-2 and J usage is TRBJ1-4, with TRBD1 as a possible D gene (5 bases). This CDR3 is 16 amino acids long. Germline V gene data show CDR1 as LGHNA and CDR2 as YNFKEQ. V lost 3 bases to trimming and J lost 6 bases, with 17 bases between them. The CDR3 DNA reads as TGTGCCAGCAGCCAGGCATATCCAGGGAGGGATGAAAAACTGTTTTTT. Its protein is CASSQAYPGRDEKLFF.

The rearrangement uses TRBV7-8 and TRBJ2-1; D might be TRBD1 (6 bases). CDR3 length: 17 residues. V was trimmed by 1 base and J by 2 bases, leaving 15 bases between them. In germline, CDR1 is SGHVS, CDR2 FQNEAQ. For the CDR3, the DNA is TGTGCCAGCAGCTTAGAGGGGGTGACAGAAACCTACAATGAGCAGTTCTTC. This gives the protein CASSLEGVTETYNEQFF.

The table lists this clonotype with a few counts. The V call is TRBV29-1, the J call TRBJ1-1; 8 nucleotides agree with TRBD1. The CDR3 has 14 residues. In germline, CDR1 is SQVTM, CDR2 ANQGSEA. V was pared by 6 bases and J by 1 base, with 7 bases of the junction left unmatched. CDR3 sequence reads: CSVTQGATNTEAFF. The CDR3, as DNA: TGCAGCGTAACCCAGGGGGCCACGAACACTGAAGCTTTCTTT.

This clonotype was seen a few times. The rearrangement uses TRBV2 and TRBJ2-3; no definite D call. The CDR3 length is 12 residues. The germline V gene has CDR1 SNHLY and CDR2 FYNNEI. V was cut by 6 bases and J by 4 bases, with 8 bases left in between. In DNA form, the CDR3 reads TGTGCCAGCAGAGAGGCGCCAGATACGCAGTATTTT. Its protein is CASREAPDTQYF.

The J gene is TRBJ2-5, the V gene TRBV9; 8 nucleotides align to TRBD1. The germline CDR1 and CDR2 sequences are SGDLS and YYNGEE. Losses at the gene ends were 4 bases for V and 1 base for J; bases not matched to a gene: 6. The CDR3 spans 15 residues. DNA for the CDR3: TGTGCCAGCAGCCCCCCCGGACAGGGCCAAGAGACCCAGTACTTC. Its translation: CASSPPGQGQETQYF.

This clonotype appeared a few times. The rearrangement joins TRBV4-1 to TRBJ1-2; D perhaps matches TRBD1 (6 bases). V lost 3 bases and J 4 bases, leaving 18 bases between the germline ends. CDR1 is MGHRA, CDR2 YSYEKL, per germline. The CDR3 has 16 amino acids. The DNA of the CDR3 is TGCGCCAGCAGCCATCAGACAGGCCTACCCCTCTATGGCTACACCTTC. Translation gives CASSHQTGLPLYGYTF.

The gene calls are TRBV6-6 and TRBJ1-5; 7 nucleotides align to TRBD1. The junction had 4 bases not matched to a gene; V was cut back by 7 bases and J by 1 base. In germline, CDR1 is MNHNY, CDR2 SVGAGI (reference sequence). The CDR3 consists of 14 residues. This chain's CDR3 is CASTTGQSNQPQHF. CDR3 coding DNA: TGTGCCAGCACGACGGGACAGAGCAATCAGCCCCAGCATTTT.